The subject of this entry is one T cell receptor (beta chain). This sample was taken from a study of T-cell reconstitution after alpha-beta-depleted transplantation in children. Unique molecular identifiers were incorporated when the TCRbeta library was constructed. TCRdb redid the calling of the PCR reads with MiXCR, one entry per CDR3 protein. The data contain hundreds of thousands of distinct CDR3 sequences, around 8% of them singletons. Sequencing used PBMCs, mostly from graft donor cells, obtained 180 days after TCRalphabeta/CD19-depleted stem cell transplant. The receptor was derived from a male patient between 5 and 17 years old who had a stem cell transplant for acute lymphoblastic leukemia, so the T cells may come from the graft donor.

The CDR3 region has the DNA TGTGCCAGCAGTCGGACAGGGAACTCCTATAATTCACCCCTCCACTTT. Translating gives CASSRTGNSYNSPLHF. V is TRBV6-1 and J is TRBJ1-6, with 8 bases identical to TRBD1. CDR3 length equals 16 residues. The J segment lost 0 bases and the V segment lost 5 bases, leaving 3 bases of the junction unmatched. The germline V gene has CDR1 MNHNS and CDR2 SASEGT.